This is a list of T cell receptor beta chains from one sample in a study of T-cell reconstitution after alpha-beta-depleted transplantation in children. TCRdb re-called the PCR reads with MiXCR, one entry per CDR3 protein. The profile shows 97,000 or so distinct CDR3 sequences, 4.5% to 7.5% of them singletons. The sample consisted of PBMCs, mostly from graft donor cells, taken 60 days after TCRalphabeta/CD19-depleted stem cell transplant. Source of these receptors: a female patient aged 2-15 years who had a stem cell transplant for Fanconi anemia, so the T cells may come from the graft donor. Both conserved end residues are part of each CDR3. The order of the fields is D gene, J gene, clone size, V gene, CDR3 length, CDR3 DNA, CDR3 protein. A D gene is named only where the DNA matches it firmly. Not every row has a clone size; where given, it reads once, few, many or a size class.

>TRBD1|TRBJ1-2|many|TRBV12-3/TRBV12-4|14
TGTGCCAGCAGTACCGGGACAGGGGACTATGGCTACACCTTC
CASSTGTGDYGYTF
>-|TRBJ2-5|-|TRBV7-3|15
TGTGCCAGCAGCTTAACGGGATGGGGCCAAGAGACCCAGTACTTC
CASSLTGWGQETQYF
>-|TRBJ1-5|many|TRBV25-1|14
TGTGCCAGCAGTGAATTGGGGATGTATCAGCCCCAGCATTTT
CASSELGMYQPQHF
>-|TRBJ1-1|few|TRBV12-3/TRBV12-4|14
TGTGCCAGCAGTCAGGGCAGGGTGTTCTCTGAAGCTTTCTTT
CASSQGRVFSEAFF
>-|TRBJ2-1|-|TRBV10-3|16
TGTGCCATCAGTGAGTCCCCCCTCGTGGCCTACAATGAGCAGTTCTTC
CAISESPLVAYNEQFF
>TRBD2|TRBJ2-5|many|TRBV5-1|15
TGCGCCAGCAGCTTGTACAGCGGGGAATCAGAGACCCAGTACTTC
CASSLYSGESETQYF
>-|TRBJ2-7|many|TRBV20-1|13
TGCAGTGCTTTAGGCATAAACAACTACGAGCAGTACTTC
CSALGINNYEQYF
>TRBD1|TRBJ2-7|many|TRBV30|13
TGTGCCTGGAGTACAGGGGGCCCCCACGAGCAGTACTTC
CAWSTGGPHEQYF
>-|TRBJ2-5|many|TRBV5-1|16
TGCGCCAGCAGCTGGGGGGACAGAATAAGGCTTGAGACCCAGTACTTC
CASSWGDRIRLETQYF
>-|TRBJ1-1|many|TRBV12-3/TRBV12-4|13
TGTGCCAGCATTTTGAGTCTTGGCACTGAAGCTTTCTTT
CASILSLGTEAFF
>-|TRBJ1-4|-|TRBV28|10
TGTGCCAGCAGGAATGAAAAACTGTTTTTT
CASRNEKLFF
>-|TRBJ2-2|many|TRBV11-3|14
TGTGCCAGCAGCTTAAGTCCAGGCACCGGGGAGCTGTTTTTT
CASSLSPGTGELFF
>TRBD2|TRBJ2-3|many|TRBV7-2|14
TGTGCCAGCAGATTCGGGGGGGCTTCAGATACGCAGTATTTT
CASRFGGASDTQYF
>-|TRBJ1-2|many|TRBV5-1|13
TGCGCCAGCAGCCCCAGGGGTAACTATGGCTACACCTTC
CASSPRGNYGYTF
>TRBD1|TRBJ1-1|-|TRBV6-2/TRBV6-3|21
TGTGCCAGCAGTTACTCGACGGCCCGACTCGGGACAGGGAAGGAGGGCACTGAAGCTTTCTTT
CASSYSTARLGTGKEGTEAFF
>TRBD2|TRBJ2-1|few|TRBV20-1|16
TGCAGAGACCTTTCGCTAGCGGCGAGCTCCTACAATGAGCAGTTCTTC
CRDLSLAASSYNEQFF
>-|TRBJ2-1|-|TRBV7-3|13
TGTGCCAGCAGCCGCGGACGATTCAATGAGCAGTTCTTC
CASSRGRFNEQFF
>-|TRBJ2-7|few|TRBV18|14
TGTGCCAGCTCACCCGGTCGTTCGTACTACGAGCAGTACTTC
CASSPGRSYYEQYF
>-|TRBJ1-4|many|TRBV29-1|13
TGCAGCGTTGAAGACAGGGAATCAGAAAAACTGTTTTTT
CSVEDRESEKLFF
>TRBD2|TRBJ2-5|many|TRBV5-5|17
TGTGCCAGCAGCTTGGGACTAGCGGGAGGAGGAAGCGAGACCCAGTACTTC
CASSLGLAGGGSETQYF
>-|TRBJ1-5|many|TRBV5-5|15
TGTGCCAGCAGACAGGGCCCCGGGAGCAATCAGCCCCAGCATTTT
CASRQGPGSNQPQHF
>TRBD2|TRBJ2-3|many|TRBV20-1|12
TGCAGTGCTAACGGGGGGGCCGATACGCAGTATTTT
CSANGGADTQYF
>TRBD1|TRBJ2-3|few|TRBV30|15
TGTGCCTGGAGTGGGACAGGCACGAGCACAGATACGCAGTATTTT
CAWSGTGTSTDTQYF
>TRBD1|TRBJ2-7|many|TRBV5-1|14
TGCGCCAGCAGCTTGACAGGGGGCGGGTACGAGCAGTACTTC
CASSLTGGGYEQYF
>-|TRBJ2-7|many|TRBV7-2|13
TGTGCCAGCACTCAAGTGTTGGCGGAGAAGCAGTACTTC
CASTQVLAEKQYF
>-|TRBJ2-5|many|TRBV6-6|11
TGTGCCAGCAGGTCCCGAGAGACCCAGTACTTC
CASRSRETQYF
>TRBD1|TRBJ1-1|many|TRBV28|12
TGTGCCAGCAGGGACAGGGGCACTGAAGCTTTCTTT
CASRDRGTEAFF